One sample yielded the 19 T cell receptor beta chains listed below, sequenced in a study of cytomegalovirus exposure and HLA in healthy donors. Clones were sequenced by immunoSEQ multiplex PCR, and TCRdb holds only the in-frame ones, with some missing. The sample holds 200,000 to 250,000 clones, around 90% seen once. The sequenced sample consisted of PBMCs. These TCRs come from a woman in her late teens or twenties in good health and CMV-seropositive.

The genes are TRBV6-5 and TRBJ2-7; 7 nucleotides agree with TRBD1. Germline V gives CDR1 MNHEY, CDR2 SVGAGI. The CDR3 spans 14 residues. The J segment lost 5 bases and the V segment lost 8 bases, leaving 12 bases of the junction unmatched. The CDR3 coding sequence is TGTGCCAGCTCCCCGACCCGCAGGGGGAACGAGCAGTACTTC. Protein product: CASSPTRRGNEQYF.

The V gene is TRBV27, the J gene TRBJ2-7; tentative D call: TRBD2 (6 bases). Trimming stripped 11 bases from V and 12 bases from J, with 17 bases between. CDR3 length: 10 amino acids. CDR1 MNHEY and CDR2 SMNVEV come from the germline V gene (reference sequence). The CDR3 bases are TGTGCCGTAGGGGTGGGGAGGCCGTACTTC. Encoded protein: CAVGVGRPYF.

This clone was recorded a few times. This chain uses TRBV2 with TRBJ1-2; 10 bases are a match to TRBD1. Germline CDR1 reads SNHLY; CDR2 reads FYNNEI. The CDR3 spans 14 residues. V was pared by 5 bases and J by 13 bases, with 13 bases of the junction left unmatched. CDR3 loop: CASSQLRDRGSSTF. The CDR3 coding sequence is TGTGCCAGCAGTCAACTCCGGGACAGGGGTTCTTCCACCTTC.

The chain couples TRBV9 to TRBJ2-1; no reliable D call. Trimming took 0 bases from V and 7 from J, leaving 11 bases between them. The CDR3 is 14 residues long. CDR1 is SGDLS, CDR2 YYNGEE, per germline. The CDR3 here is CASSVVPGANEQFF. The CDR3 DNA sequence: TGTGCCAGCAGCGTAGTTCCCGGTGCGAATGAGCAGTTCTTC.

The chain combines TRBV5-4 with TRBJ1-2; D not resolved. Looked up from germline, CDR1 is SGHNT and CDR2 is YYREEE (reference sequence). The CDR3 runs 14 residues. Trimming took 4 bases from V and 6 from J, leaving 16 bases between them. The CDR3 here is CASSPSSLRDGYTF. Here the CDR3 DNA reads TGTGCCAGCAGCCCCTCATCCCTGAGGGATGGCTACACCTTC.

V gene TRBV28 combines with J gene TRBJ1-2; 8 bases are a match to TRBD1. The V gene end was trimmed by 5 bases and the J gene end by 9 bases; junction bases not matched to a gene: 17. The germline V gene encodes CDR1 MDHEN and CDR2 SYDVKM. This CDR3 comprises 16 residues. The CDR3 region is CASSIRTGTRLDSYTF. CDR3 coding DNA: TGTGCCAGCAGTATCAGGACAGGGACAAGATTGGATAGCTACACCTTC.

The chain recombines TRBV5-1 with TRBJ2-1; 8 bases are shared with TRBD1. Germline V gene lookup returns CDR1 SGHRS and CDR2 YFSETQ. CDR3 size: 16 residues. Unmatched junction bases numbered 11, after V lost 2 bases and J lost 7 bases. CDR3 protein: CASSLDRGLNKNEQFF. The CDR3 bases are TGCGCCAGCAGCTTAGACAGGGGCCTAAACAAGAATGAGCAGTTCTTC. Supplemented by reference TRBV5-1 and TRBJ2-1, the full variable domain reads KAGVTQTPRYLIKTRGQQVTLSCSPISGHRSVSWYQQTPGQGLQFLFEYFSETQRNKGNFPGRFSGRQFSNSRSEMNVSTLELGDSALYLCASSLDRGLNKNEQFFGPGTRLTVL.

V and J are TRBV5-4 and TRBJ2-3; 14 bases agree with TRBD2. The CDR3 extends over 17 amino acids. V lost 5 bases and J lost 2; bases outside the gene matches: 7. CDR1 and CDR2 from the germline V gene are SGHNT and YYREEE (reference sequence). This CDR3 reads CASREGTSGGVTDTQYF. CDR3 in DNA: TGTGCCAGCAGGGAAGGGACTAGCGGGGGAGTCACAGATACGCAGTATTTT.

The chain recombines TRBV4-1 with TRBJ2-1; the D gene is possibly TRBD2 (5 bases). The germline V gene has CDR1 MGHRA and CDR2 YSYEKL. The CDR3 loop spans 18 amino acids. Deletions cut 2 bases from V and 2 bases from J, with 19 bases between. Here the CDR3 DNA reads TGCGCCAGCAGCCAACAGGACTTGGTCCCGACGGCCTACAATGAGCAGTTCTTC. Translated: CASSQQDLVPTAYNEQFF.

This chain uses TRBV5-1 with TRBJ2-1; 9 nucleotides line up with TRBD1. CDR1 is SGHRS, CDR2 YFSETQ, per germline. The J segment lost 5 bases and the V segment lost 1 base, leaving 7 bases of the junction unmatched. The CDR3 totals 16 residues. Here the CDR3 reads CASSLRTGTGNNEQFF. The DNA of the CDR3 is TGCGCCAGCAGCTTGCGTACGGGGACAGGGAACAATGAGCAGTTCTTC.

This rearrangement joins TRBV5-1 to TRBJ1-4; 7 bases match TRBD1. Germline assignment: CDR1 SGHRS and CDR2 YFSETQ. The CDR3 is 14 amino acids. The V and J ends lost 2 bases and 8 bases, in that order; junction bases with no gene match: 6. CDR3: CASSFYRGGEKLFF. Written as DNA, the CDR3 is TGCGCCAGCAGCTTCTACAGGGGAGGAGAAAAACTGTTTTTT.

V and J are TRBV27 and TRBJ1-1; TRBD1 matches 7 bases. The germline gives CDR1 MNHEY, CDR2 SMNVEV (reference sequence). V shed 7 bases and J 11 bases; nucleotides not matched to a gene: 16. This CDR3 contains 14 residues. Written as DNA, the CDR3 is TGTGCCAGCAACCTAGGACCAGGGGGGTTTGCGGCTTTCTTT. This translates into CASNLGPGGFAAFF.

There are a few counts of this clone. The J gene is TRBJ1-2, the V gene TRBV10-3; 7 bases are shared with TRBD1. With 3 bases clipped from V and 7 bases from J, the junction kept 5 bases outside the gene matches. CDR3 size: 13 residues. Germline V gene sequence: CDR1 ENHRY, CDR2 SYGVKD. The CDR3 nucleotides read TGTGCCATCAGTGACCCGGGGACAGCTGGCTACACCTTC. It encodes CAISDPGTAGYTF.

Worth noting for this clone: At one end the junction does not follow the germline gene, possibly because of a read error. The chain links TRBV28 to TRBJ2-7; 7 nucleotides line up with TRBD1. The CDR3 totals 13 residues. CDR1 is MDHEN, CDR2 SYDVKM, per germline. DNA for the CDR3: TGTGCCAGCAGCTTCGCTGGGACAGCCGTCACCGACTTC. Translation gives CASSFAGTAVTDF.

CDR3 bases: TGCGCCAGCAGCTTGGGCGGAGGAGCTTTCTTT. Amino acids: CASSLGGGAFF. The V call is TRBV5-1, the J call TRBJ1-1; no reliable D call. Germline CDR1 is SGHRS and CDR2 is YFSETQ. V lost 0 bases, J lost 10 bases, and 7 bases lay in between. This CDR3 region has 11 residues.

The rearrangement uses TRBV19 and TRBJ2-7; D is perhaps TRBD1 (5 bases). The germline CDR1 and CDR2 sequences are LNHDA and SQIVND (reference sequence). This CDR3 is 13 amino acids long. The V end was cut by 4 bases, the J end by 3 bases, with 10 bases between. The CDR3 DNA reads as TGTGCCAGTAGTACCAGGGCCAACTACGAGCAGTACTTC. Translation: CASSTRANYEQYF.

The rearrangement links TRBV27 to TRBJ2-1; 9 positions agree with TRBD2. Germline V CDR1 and CDR2: MNHEY, SMNVEV (reference sequence). The CDR3 spans 13 residues. J was trimmed by 9 bases and V by 6 bases; bases with no gene match: 6. The CDR3 DNA is TGTGCCAGCAGCCTTCGGCGGGAGGGTGAGCAGTTCTTC. Translated: CASSLRREGEQFF.

The rearrangement uses TRBV7-2 and TRBJ2-1; 8 nucleotides align to TRBD1. Germline values: CDR1 SGHTA, CDR2 FQGNSA. The CDR3 totals 15 residues. J gave up 7 bases and V 5 bases, and 10 bases lay outside the gene matches. CDR3 sequence (DNA): TGTGCCAGCAGCCTGTACAGGGGGAATTTGAATGAGCAGTTCTTC. Its protein product is CASSLYRGNLNEQFF.

The V call is TRBV15, the J call TRBJ1-1, with 8 positions matching TRBD1. The germline CDR1 and CDR2 sequences are LNHNV and YYDKDF (reference sequence). This CDR3 region has 14 residues. Trimming took 5 bases from V and 4 from J; bases not matched to a gene: 6. CDR3 nucleotides: TGTGCCACCAGCGGACAGGGAGAGGGCACTGAAGCTTTCTTT. As protein: CATSGQGEGTEAFF. Full variable domain (outside the CDR3, taken from reference TRBV15 and TRBJ1-1): DAMVIQNPRYQVTQFGKPVTLSCSQTLNHNVMYWYQQKSSQAPKLLFHYYDKDFNNEADTPDNFQSRRPNTSFCFLDIRSPGLGDTAMYLCATSGQGEGTEAFFGQGTRLTVV.